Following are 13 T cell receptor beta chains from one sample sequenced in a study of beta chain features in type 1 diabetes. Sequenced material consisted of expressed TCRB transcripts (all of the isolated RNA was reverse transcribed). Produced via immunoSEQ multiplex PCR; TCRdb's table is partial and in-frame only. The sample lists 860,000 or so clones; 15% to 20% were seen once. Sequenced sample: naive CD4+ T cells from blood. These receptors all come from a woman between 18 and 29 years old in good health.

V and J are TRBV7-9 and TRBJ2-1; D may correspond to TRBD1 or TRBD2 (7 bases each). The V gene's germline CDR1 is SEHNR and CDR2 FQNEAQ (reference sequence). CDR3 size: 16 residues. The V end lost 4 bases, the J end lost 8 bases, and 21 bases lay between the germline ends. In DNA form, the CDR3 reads TGTGCCAGCAGCTCTCACAGGGGAGCTAGCGGCGATGAGCAGTTCTTC. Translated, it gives CASSSHRGASGDEQFF.

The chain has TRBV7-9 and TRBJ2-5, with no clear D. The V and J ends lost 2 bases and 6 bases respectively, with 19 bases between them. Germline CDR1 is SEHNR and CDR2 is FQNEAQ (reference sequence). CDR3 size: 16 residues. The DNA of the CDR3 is TGTGCCAGCAGCTTACTCGAAGGGAAGCCCGGAAAGACCCAGTACTTC. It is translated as CASSLLEGKPGKTQYF.

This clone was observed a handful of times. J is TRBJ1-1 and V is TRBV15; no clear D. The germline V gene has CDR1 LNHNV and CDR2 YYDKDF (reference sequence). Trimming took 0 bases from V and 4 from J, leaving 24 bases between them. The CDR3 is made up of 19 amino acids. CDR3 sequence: CATSRDSGGIGVRSTEAFF. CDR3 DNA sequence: TGTGCCACCAGCAGAGATAGTGGTGGTATTGGGGTTCGTAGCACTGAAGCTTTCTTT. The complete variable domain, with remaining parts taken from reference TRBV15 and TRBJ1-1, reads DAMVIQNPRYQVTQFGKPVTLSCSQTLNHNVMYWYQQKSSQAPKLLFHYYDKDFNNEADTPDNFQSRRPNTSFCFLDIRSPGLGDTAMYLCATSRDSGGIGVRSTEAFFGQGTRLTVV.

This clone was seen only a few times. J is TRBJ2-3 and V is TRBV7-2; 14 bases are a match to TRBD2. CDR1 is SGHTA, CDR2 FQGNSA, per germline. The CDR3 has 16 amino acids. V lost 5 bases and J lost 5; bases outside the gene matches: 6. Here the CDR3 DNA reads TGTGCCAGCAGCCTAGGGACTAGCGGGAGCGTAGATACGCAGTATTTT. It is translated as CASSLGTSGSVDTQYF.

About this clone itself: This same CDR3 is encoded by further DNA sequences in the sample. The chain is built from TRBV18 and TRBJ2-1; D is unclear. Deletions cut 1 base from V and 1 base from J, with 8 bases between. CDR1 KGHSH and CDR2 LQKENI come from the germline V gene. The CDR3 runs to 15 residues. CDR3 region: CASSPLGSSYNEQFF. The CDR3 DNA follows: TGTGCCAGCTCACCACTTGGCTCGTCCTACAATGAGCAGTTCTTC.

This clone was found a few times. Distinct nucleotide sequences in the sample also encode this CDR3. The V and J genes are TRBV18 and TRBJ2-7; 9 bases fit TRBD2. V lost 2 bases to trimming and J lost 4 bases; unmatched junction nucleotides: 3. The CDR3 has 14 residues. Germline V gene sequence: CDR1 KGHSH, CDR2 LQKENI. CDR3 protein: CASSPSGGPYEQYF. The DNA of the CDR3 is TGTGCCAGCTCACCAAGCGGGGGGCCGTACGAGCAGTACTTC. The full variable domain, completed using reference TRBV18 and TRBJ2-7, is NAGVMQNPRHLVRRRGQEARLRCSPMKGHSHVYWYRQLPEEGLKFMVYLQKENIIDESGMPKERFSAEFPKEGPSILRIQQVVRGDSAAYFCASSPSGGPYEQYFGPGTRLTVT.

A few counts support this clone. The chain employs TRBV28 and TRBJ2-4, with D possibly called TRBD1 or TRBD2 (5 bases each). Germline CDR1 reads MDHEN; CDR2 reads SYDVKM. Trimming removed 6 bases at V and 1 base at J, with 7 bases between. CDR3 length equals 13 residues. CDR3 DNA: TGTGCCAGCAGCGAGGGGGCCAAAAACATTCAGTACTTC. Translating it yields CASSEGAKNIQYF.

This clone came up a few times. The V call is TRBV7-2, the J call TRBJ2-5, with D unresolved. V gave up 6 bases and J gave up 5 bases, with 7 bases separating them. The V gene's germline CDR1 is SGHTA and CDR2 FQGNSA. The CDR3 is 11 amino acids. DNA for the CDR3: TGTGCCAGCAGTTTCACGGAGACCCAGTACTTC. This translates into CASSFTETQYF.

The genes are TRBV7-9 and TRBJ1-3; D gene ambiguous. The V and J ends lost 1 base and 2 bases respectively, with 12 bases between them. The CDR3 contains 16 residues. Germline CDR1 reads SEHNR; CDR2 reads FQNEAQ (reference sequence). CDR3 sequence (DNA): TGTGCCAGCAGCTTAGTCTCCGGCGGGCCTGGAAACACCATATATTTT. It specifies CASSLVSGGPGNTIYF.

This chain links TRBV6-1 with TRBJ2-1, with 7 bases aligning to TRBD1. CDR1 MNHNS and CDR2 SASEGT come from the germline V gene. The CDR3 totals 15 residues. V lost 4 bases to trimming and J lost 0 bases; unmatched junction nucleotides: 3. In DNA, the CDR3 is TGTGCCAGCAGTGGGGACAGAAGCTCCTACAATGAGCAGTTCTTC. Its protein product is CASSGDRSSYNEQFF.

This CDR3 reads CASSLFLADYNEQFF. In nucleotides, the CDR3 is TGTGCCAGCAGCTTATTTCTAGCGGACTACAATGAGCAGTTCTTC. The chain uses TRBV7-2 and TRBJ2-1; 7 nucleotides line up with TRBD2. Germline V gives CDR1 SGHTA, CDR2 FQGNSA. This CDR3 has 15 residues. The V gene end was trimmed by 2 bases and the J gene end by 3 bases; junction bases not matched to a gene: 4.

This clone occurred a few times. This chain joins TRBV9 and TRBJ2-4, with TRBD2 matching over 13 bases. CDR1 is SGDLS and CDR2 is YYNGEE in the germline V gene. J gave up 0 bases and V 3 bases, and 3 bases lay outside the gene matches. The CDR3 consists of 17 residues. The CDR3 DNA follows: TGTGCCAGCAGCGAGGGACTAGCGGGAATAGCCAAAAACATTCAGTACTTC. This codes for CASSEGLAGIAKNIQYF.

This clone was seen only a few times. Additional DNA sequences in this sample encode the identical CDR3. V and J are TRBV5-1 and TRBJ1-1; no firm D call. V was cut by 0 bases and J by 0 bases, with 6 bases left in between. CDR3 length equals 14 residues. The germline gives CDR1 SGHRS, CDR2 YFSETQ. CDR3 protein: CASSLDSLNTEAFF. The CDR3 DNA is TGCGCCAGCAGCTTGGACAGCTTGAACACTGAAGCTTTCTTT.